This TCR beta chain appears in the sequencing data of a study of blood T cell repertoires in COVID-19. V shed 4 bases, J shed 10 bases, and the junction held 2 bases outside the gene matches. CDR1 and CDR2 (germline): LNHDA, SQIVND (reference sequence). This CDR3 is built from 12 residues. The method was immunoSEQ multiplex PCR; TCRdb's version includes in-frame clones alone and lacks a portion of them. This table has some 180,000 clones, roughly 80% appearing once. The V and J genes are TRBV19 and TRBJ2-1; TRBD2 matches 9 bases. The sequence derives from a man between 60 and 75 years old with acute or convalescent COVID-19. Sequenced sample: peripheral blood. The CDR3 DNA reads as TGTGCCAGTAGTACCGGACTAGCGGAGCAGTTCTTC. It is translated as CASSTGLAEQFF. The full variable domain, its missing parts supplied by reference TRBV19 and TRBJ2-1, is DGGITQSPKYLFRKEGQNVTLSCEQNLNHDAMYWYRQDPGQGLRLIYYSQIVNDFQKGDIAEGYSVSREKKESFPLTVTSAQKNPTAFYLCASSTGLAEQFFGPGTRLTVL.